The clone carrying this TCR beta chain was detected a few times. The sample belongs to a study of blood T cell repertoires in COVID-19. About the study: Sites across the United States, Italy and Spain contributed samples from acute and convalescent COVID-19. PBMCs, B-cell-depleted T cells, or T cells were the source of the cDNA or gDNA that made up the material.

Under the authors' procedure: By means of reference gene primer amplification, nucleated cell counts were estimated. The repertoire was sequenced with immunoSEQ multiplex PCR; TCRdb's copy has only in-frame clones and lacks some. The D gene and trimming were derived from the DNA, and the V and J assignments and clone size from that table. The table has 56,000 or so clones, approximately 79% seen once. CDR1 and CDR2 from the germline V gene are LNHDA and SQIVND (reference sequence). V dropped 4 bases and J dropped 4; count of bases not matched to a gene: 1. This CDR3 is built from 14 residues. What was sequenced was peripheral blood. The rearrangement joins TRBV19 to TRBJ2-2, with 9 bases identical to TRBD2. The sequence derives from a woman aged 70-85 years with acute or convalescent COVID-19. The CDR3 loop reads CASSTAGGTGELFF. CDR3 in DNA: TGTGCCAGTAGTACAGCGGGGGGCACCGGGGAGCTGTTTTTT.